This is a list of T cell receptor beta chains from one sample in a study of control samples from healthy donors and cancer patients. TCRdb keeps only in-frame clones here, not all; method: immunoSEQ multiplex PCR. The sample holds some 130,000 clones, approximately 90% seen once. Sequencing used blood. The source of these receptors is a woman in her 50s in good health. Both conserved end residues are trimmed from each CDR3.

V gene | CDR3 protein
TRBV30 | ASKDRGYEKLF
TRBV28 | ASSLIEDTEAF
TRBV6-2/TRBV6-3 | ASSYSRTSGDHEQY
TRBV5-1 | ASSQPGLAGGNIIKSSYNEQF
TRBV6-1 | ASSDQELRGLDEQY
TRBV18 | ASSRDYEQY
TRBV7-2 | ASSLASGTYNEQF
TRBV27 | ASSLGQNTGELF
TRBV3-1/TRBV3-2 | ASRPGTSRTGELF
TRBV3-1/TRBV3-2 | ASSQTNTDTQY
TRBV6-2/TRBV6-3 | ASSYGTGTDEQF
TRBV6-6 | ASRLTGTAENGAF
TRBV30 | AWSPKMGPSPDTEAF
TRBV27 | ASREGRRSTDTQY
TRBV3-1/TRBV3-2 | ATSVGSSYNSPLH
TRBV5-1 | ASSSGSGGYEQY
TRBV11-2 | ASSPGQVWNNSPLH
TRBV28 | ASSSMRGNEQF
TRBV7-6 | ASSLSPPDREVNTEAF
TRBV9 | ASSVDDRPIGYT
TRBV28 | ASLTRAGGIADTQY
TRBV18 | ASSPQRLNTGELF
TRBV4-2 | ASSQERGANVLT
TRBV6-5 | ASSSRGGPIAEQY
TRBV6-5 | ASSLTGAYEQY
TRBV19 | ASSSTGVRGPDTYGYT
TRBV2 | ASSEERVRGNQPQH
TRBV5-1 | ASSLGVQTYGYT
TRBV25-1 | ASSEGLAGVTDTQY
TRBV10-3 | AISHTGTGYEQY
TRBV11-2 | ASSLYSPGQDYNSPLH
TRBV7-9 | ASSLARGLDTEAF
TRBV7-8 | ASSVSGGTYNEQF
TRBV7-6 | ASSLGQGNTEAF
TRBV5-1 | ASSPADERATTNTGELF
TRBV6-5 | ASSYSSGHQPQH
TRBV5-1 | ASSLGSTVQGEKLF
TRBV4-1 | ASSQDHQGAYGYT
TRBV6-5 | ASSSRRLGGEAF
TRBV29-1 | SVAEHGFNQPQH
TRBV27 | ASSPLAGGPEQF
TRBV20-1 | SAPGFPEQF
TRBV27 | ASSLRGAGALGLYGYT
TRBV29-1 | SVEQGAQPF
TRBV6-4 | ASSGTSRSSTDTQY
TRBV30 | AWITLALNTEAF
TRBV28 | ASSLVDRSSPLH
TRBV5-6 | ASSKPGQVLNSPLH